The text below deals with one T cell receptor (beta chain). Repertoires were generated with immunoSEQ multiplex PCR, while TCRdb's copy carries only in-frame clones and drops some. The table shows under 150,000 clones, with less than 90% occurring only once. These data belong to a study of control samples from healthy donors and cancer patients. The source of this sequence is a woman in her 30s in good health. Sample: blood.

The CDR3 loop is CASSLTPGNQPQHF. CDR3 nucleotide sequence: TGTGCCAGCAGTTTAACTCCCGGCAATCAGCCCCAGCATTTT. V is TRBV2 and J is TRBJ1-5; no definite D call. Germline-derived CDR1 and CDR2 are SNHLY and FYNNEI. This CDR3 is built from 14 residues. Trimming removed 5 bases at V and 2 bases at J, with 10 bases between.